This is a list of T cell receptor beta chains from one sample in a study of blood T cell repertoires in COVID-19. Clones were sequenced by immunoSEQ multiplex PCR, and TCRdb holds only the in-frame ones, with some missing. The sample gives approximately 200,000 clones, under 80% of which show up once; around 11% is in the top ten. The sample taken for sequencing was peripheral blood. These TCRs come from a woman aged 45-65 years with acute or convalescent COVID-19. Each CDR3 is given with its conserved first and last residue. Clone size appears in some rows only: once, few, many, or a class for an expanded clone.

>TRBJ1-4|TRBV28|few
CASSSLGSRGDEKLFF
>TRBJ2-1|TRBV28|-
CASGLQFF
>TRBJ2-5|TRBV11-2|-
CASRQRGRWEETQYF
>TRBJ2-7|TRBV28|-
CASSSRWEQYF
>TRBJ1-2|TRBV7-6|-
CASSALALRDYGYTF
>TRBJ1-4|TRBV7-9|-
CASSIVATNEKLFF
>TRBJ2-1|TRBV14|-
CASRGTSGSFEQFF
>TRBJ2-6|TRBV30|-
CAWSEGTGANVLTF
>TRBJ1-2|TRBV12-3/TRBV12-4|few
CASRFGGGSGYTF
>TRBJ2-2|TRBV28|-
CASSFWTGGRTGELFF
>TRBJ2-2|TRBV9|few
CASSYKVGQAANTGELFF
>TRBJ1-2|TRBV12-3/TRBV12-4|-
CASSPGYNYGYTF
>TRBJ2-3|TRBV15|-
CATSRDRTGGGDTQYF
>TRBJ2-1|TRBV9|-
CASSATAGTGGYNEQFF
>TRBJ1-2|TRBV3-1/TRBV3-2|-
CASSRDSGWNGYTF
>TRBJ2-1|TRBV3-1/TRBV3-2|-
CASSPWGRVYNEQFF
>TRBJ1-5|TRBV4-1|-
CASEDRDSNQPQHF
>TRBJ2-7|TRBV28|-
CASSLTDSFKIDEQYF
>TRBJ2-7|TRBV9|-
CASSVDPRGIEQYF
>TRBJ2-1|TRBV11-2|-
CASSFAGAGGPRDEQFF
>TRBJ2-3|TRBV24-1|-
CATSEATSGSADTQYF
>TRBJ2-1|TRBV6-5|-
CASSWRRVDEQFF
>TRBJ2-3|TRBV9|-
CASSILADTQYF
>TRBJ1-3|TRBV30|-
CAWSGDRGNTIYF
>TRBJ1-5|TRBV12-3/TRBV12-4|-
CASGETLSLQHF
>TRBJ1-5|TRBV28|-
CASRQGTANQPQHF